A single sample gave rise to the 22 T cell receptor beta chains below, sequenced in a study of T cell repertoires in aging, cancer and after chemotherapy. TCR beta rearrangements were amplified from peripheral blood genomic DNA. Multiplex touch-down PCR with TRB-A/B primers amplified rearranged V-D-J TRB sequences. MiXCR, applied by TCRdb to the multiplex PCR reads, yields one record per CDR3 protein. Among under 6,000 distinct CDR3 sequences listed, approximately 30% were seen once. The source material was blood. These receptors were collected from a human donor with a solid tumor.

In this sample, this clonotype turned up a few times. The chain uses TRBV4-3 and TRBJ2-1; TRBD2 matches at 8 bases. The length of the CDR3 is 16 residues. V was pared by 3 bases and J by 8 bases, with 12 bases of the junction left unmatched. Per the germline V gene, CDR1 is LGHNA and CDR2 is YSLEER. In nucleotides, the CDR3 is TGCGCCAGCAGCCAGGGGCCGGGACTAGGGTTCTATGAGCAGTTCTTC. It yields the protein CASSQGPGLGFYEQFF.

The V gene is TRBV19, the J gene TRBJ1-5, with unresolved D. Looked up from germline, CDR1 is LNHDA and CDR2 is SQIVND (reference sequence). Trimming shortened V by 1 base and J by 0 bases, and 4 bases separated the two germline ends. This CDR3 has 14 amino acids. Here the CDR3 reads CASSIGFSNQPQHF. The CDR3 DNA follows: TGTGCCAGTAGTATAGGATTTAGCAATCAGCCCCAGCATTTT.

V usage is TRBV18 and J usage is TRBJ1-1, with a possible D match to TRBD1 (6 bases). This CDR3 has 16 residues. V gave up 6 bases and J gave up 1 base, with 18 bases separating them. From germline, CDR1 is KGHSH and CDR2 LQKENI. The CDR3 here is CASSPTGSPGNTEAFF. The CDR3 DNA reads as TGTGCCAGCTCGCCCACAGGGAGCCCTGGGAACACTGAAGCTTTCTTT.

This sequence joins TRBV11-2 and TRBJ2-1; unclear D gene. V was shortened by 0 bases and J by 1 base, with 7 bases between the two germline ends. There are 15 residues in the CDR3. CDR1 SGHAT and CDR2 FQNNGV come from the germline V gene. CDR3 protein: CASSLDMGSYNEQFF. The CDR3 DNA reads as TGTGCCAGCAGCTTAGATATGGGTTCCTACAATGAGCAGTTCTTC.

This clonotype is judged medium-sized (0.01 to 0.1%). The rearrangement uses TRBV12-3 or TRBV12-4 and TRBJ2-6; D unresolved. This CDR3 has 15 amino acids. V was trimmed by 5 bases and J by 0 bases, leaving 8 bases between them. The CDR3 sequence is CASSLFSSGANVLTF. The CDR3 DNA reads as TGTGCCAGCAGTCTGTTCAGCTCTGGGGCCAACGTCCTGACTTTC.

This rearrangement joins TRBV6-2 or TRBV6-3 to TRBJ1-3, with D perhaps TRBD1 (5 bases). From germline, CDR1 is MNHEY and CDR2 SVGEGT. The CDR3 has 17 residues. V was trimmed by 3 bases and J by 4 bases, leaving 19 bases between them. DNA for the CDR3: TGTGCCAGCAGTTATCGGATCCCTGGGGGAGTGGGAAACACCATATATTTT. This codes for CASSYRIPGGVGNTIYF.

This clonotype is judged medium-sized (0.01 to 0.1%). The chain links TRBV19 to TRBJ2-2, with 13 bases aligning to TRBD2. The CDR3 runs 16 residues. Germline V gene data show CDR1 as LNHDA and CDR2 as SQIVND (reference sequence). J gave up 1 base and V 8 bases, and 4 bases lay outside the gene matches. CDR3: CASSTSGRQNTGELFF. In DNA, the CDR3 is TGTGCCAGTTCGACTAGCGGGAGGCAGAACACCGGGGAGCTGTTTTTT.

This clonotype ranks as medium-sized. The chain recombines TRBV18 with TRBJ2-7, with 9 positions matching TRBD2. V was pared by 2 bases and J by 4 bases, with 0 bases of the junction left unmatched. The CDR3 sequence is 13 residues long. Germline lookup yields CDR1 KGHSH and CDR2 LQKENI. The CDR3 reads CASSPTSGYEQYF. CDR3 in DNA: TGTGCCAGCTCACCAACTAGCGGGTACGAGCAGTACTTC.

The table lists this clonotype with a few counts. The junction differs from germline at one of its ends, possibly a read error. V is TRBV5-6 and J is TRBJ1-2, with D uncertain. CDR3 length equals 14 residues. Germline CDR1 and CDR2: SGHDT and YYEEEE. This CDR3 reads CARSFPERAYGYTF. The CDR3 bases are TGTGCCAGAAGCTTCCCGGAGCGGGCCTATGGCTACACCTTC.

The CDR3 DNA reads TGTGCCAGCAGTTTAAACCCAGGGTCCTATGGCTACACCTTC. As protein: CASSLNPGSYGYTF. The chain is built from TRBV12-3 or TRBV12-4 and TRBJ1-2; possibly TRBD1 for D (5 bases). The ends were cut back, 2 bases at V and 4 bases at J, with 11 bases in the middle. The CDR3 consists of 14 residues.

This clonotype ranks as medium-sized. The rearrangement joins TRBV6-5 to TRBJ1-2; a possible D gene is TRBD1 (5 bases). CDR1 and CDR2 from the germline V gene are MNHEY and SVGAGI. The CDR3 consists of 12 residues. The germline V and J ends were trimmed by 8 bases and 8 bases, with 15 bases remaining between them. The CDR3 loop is CASEGSTDGYTF. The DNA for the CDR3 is TGTGCCAGCGAGGGGTCCACGGACGGCTACACCTTC.

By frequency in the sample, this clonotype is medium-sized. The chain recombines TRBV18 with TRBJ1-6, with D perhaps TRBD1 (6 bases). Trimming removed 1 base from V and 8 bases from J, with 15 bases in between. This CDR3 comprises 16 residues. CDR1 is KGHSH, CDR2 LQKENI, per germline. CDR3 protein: CASSPLPGASHSPLHF. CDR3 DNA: TGTGCCAGCTCACCACTCCCAGGGGCCTCCCATTCACCCCTCCACTTT.

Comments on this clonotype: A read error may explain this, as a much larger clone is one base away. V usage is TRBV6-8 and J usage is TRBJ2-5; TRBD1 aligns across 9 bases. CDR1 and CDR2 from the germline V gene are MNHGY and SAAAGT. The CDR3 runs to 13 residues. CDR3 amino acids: CASSPTGGKTEYF. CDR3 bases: TGTGCCAGCAGTCCGACAGGGGGAAAGACCGAGTACTTC.

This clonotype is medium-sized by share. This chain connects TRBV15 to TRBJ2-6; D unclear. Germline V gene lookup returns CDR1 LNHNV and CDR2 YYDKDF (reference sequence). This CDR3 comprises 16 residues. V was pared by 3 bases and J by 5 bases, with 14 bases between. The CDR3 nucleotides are TGTGCCACCAGCAGCTTAACCTCACAGCGGGCCAACGTCCTGACTTTC. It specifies CATSSLTSQRANVLTF.

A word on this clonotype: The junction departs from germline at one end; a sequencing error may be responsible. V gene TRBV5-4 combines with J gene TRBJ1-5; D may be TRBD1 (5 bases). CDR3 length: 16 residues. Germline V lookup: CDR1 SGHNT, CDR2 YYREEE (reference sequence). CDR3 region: CASSPMGLNSNQPQHF. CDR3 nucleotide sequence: TGCGCCAGCAGCCCTATGGGACTTAATAGCAATCAGCCCCAGCATTTT.

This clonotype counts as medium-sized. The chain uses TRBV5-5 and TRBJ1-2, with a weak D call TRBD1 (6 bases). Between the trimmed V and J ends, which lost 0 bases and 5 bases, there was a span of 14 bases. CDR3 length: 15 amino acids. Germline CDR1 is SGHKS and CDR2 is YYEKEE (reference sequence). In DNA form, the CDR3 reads TGTGCCAGCAGCTTGGATGGGGGCAACCCATATGGCTACACCTTC. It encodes CASSLDGGNPYGYTF.

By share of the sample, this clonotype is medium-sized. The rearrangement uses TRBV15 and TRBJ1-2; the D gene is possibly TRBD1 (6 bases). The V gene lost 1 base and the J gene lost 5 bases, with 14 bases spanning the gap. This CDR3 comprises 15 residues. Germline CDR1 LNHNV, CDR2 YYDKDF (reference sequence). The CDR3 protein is CATSRGGGGVYGYTF. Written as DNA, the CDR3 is TGTGCCACCAGCAGAGGAGGAGGGGGAGTGTATGGCTACACCTTC.

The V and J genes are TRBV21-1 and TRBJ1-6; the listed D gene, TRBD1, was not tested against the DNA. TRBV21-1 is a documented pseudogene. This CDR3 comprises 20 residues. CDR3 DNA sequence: TGTGCCAGCAGCAGCCCGGGACAGGTGAAAGTCGTAAGGCGAAATTCACCCCTCCACTTT. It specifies CASSSPGQVKVVRRNSPLHF.

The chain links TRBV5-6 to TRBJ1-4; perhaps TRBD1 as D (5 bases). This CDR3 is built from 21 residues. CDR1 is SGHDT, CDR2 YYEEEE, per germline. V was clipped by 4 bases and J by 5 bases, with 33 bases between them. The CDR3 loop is CASSPREFPEPAPLENEKLFF. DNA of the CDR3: TGTGCCAGCAGCCCCAGGGAGTTTCCGGAACCAGCTCCATTGGAGAATGAAAAACTGTTTTTT.

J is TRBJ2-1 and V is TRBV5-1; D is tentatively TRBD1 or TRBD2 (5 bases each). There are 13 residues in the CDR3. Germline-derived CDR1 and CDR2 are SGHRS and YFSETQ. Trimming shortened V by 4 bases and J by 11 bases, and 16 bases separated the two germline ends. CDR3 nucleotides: TGCGCCAGCAGCCCCCCCCCGGGACGGCAGCAGTTCTTC. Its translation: CASSPPPGRQQFF.

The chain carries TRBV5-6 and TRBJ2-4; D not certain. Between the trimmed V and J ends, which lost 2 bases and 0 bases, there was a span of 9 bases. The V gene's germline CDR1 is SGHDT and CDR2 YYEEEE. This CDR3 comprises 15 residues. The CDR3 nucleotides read TGTGCCAGCAGCTTTGGTCAGAAAGCCAAAAACATTCAGTACTTC. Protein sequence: CASSFGQKAKNIQYF.

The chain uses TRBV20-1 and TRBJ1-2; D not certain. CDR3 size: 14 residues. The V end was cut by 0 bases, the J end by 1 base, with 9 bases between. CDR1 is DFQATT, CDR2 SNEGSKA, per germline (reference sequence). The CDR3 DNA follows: TGCAGTGCTAGAGATGGTACAGATAACTATGGCTACACCTTC. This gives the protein CSARDGTDNYGYTF.